This T cell receptor beta chain was identified in a study of CD8+CD57+ T cells in acquired aplastic anemia (dated by TCRdb to the late 2010s). Concerning the study at large: DNA extracted from sorted CD4+ and CD8+ cells had a mean of about 3.2 ug, with a range of roughly 0.18 to 27.4 ug. CD8+CD57+ expansion was defined as frequency above the mean frequency observed in healthy subjects. What the research found in general, with its limitations: About 29 CD8+ CDR3 sequences were found to be shared between patients and controls, but these sequences appeared to be highly expressed in patients and within the immunodominant clones of the patients. No significant difference in CD8+ Simpson's diversity was found between patients and healthy controls (P=0.060).

Genomic DNA was used as template for profiling of TCR beta VDJ combinations and CDR3 sequences. An Illumina HiSeq 2000 was used for TCR repertoire sequencing. The original methods were these. TRBV/TRBJ rearrangement plots, CDR3 size and DJ length profiles, and Simpson's diversity index were used to evaluate the repertoires. The most abundant DNA sequence in the deep sequencing data was defined as the immunodominant clone. CDR3 amino acid sequences were screened for sharing across subjects and were compared with published repertoires and the VDJdb database. TCRdb ran its own pipeline on the public reads, namely fastp trimming at Q25 and MiXCR clone calling, and kept in-frame beta chains. Rows matching on CDR3 protein sequence are summarized as one entry with the most common DNA and genes. TCRdb, not the authors, supplied the V and J calls. Present in this sample are approximately 80,000 distinct CDR3 sequences, roughly 72% of which were seen just once. Roughly 80% of the sample lies in the top ten.

CDR1 is given as KGHDR and CDR2 as SFDVKD, both from the germline V gene. Including the terminal cysteine and phenylalanine, the CDR3 comprises 13 residues. Only the CDR3 part of the read is kept: 39 bases, read in frame from the first base. V has 9 bases trimmed and J has 9 bases trimmed; junction bases matching no gene number 10. Patients chosen for sequencing had shown expansion of CD8+CD57+ cells by flow cytometry. All patients had severe acquired aplastic anemia diagnosed by International Study of Aplastic Anemia and Agranulocytosis and Camitta criteria. No therapy had been received by the patients at the time of blood sampling. TCR repertoires of sorted CD4+ and CD8+ blood T cells from severe aplastic anemia patients and healthy subjects were deep-sequenced in the study. In the USA, patient enrollment took place under clinicaltrials.gov protocols 00001620, 01623167, 00001397, 00071045, 00081523 and 00961064. Ficoll-Paque density gradient centrifugation was used to isolate peripheral blood mononuclear cells. Before DNA was extracted, CD4+ and CD8+ T cells were sorted using either FACS or magnetic beads.

Concerning this clonotype: Its antigen is not yet known. Per-base qualities were not stored, and no clone one base away is much larger.

The sample consisted of sorted CD4+, CD8+, or CD8+CD57+ T cells (not recorded which) from PBMCs. The sequence was obtained from a human donor with aplastic anemia. The rearranged segments are TRBV24-1 and TRBJ2-1; 7 junctional bases match TRBD1. CDR3 protein: CATGGQSLVEQFF. The nucleotide sequence reads as follows: TGTGCCACCGGGGGACAGTCCCTTGTTGAGCAGTTCTTC.